One sample yielded the 32 T cell receptor beta chains listed below, sequenced in a study of T cell repertoires in cytomegalovirus infection. Via MiXCR, TCRdb re-called the reads, giving one row per CDR3 protein. The sample shows hundreds of thousands of distinct CDR3 sequences, approximately 25% of them seen only once. The sample was CD8+ T cells from PBMCs. Every receptor here comes from a human donor in good health (CMV status not recorded). Some clones in this sample may be carry-over from other donors' samples.

The DNA for the CDR3 is TGTGCCAGCGGTTATTGGGAGAACAATGAGCAGTTCTTC. Protein sequence: CASGYWENNEQFF. The chain is built from TRBV6-1 and TRBJ2-1; a weak D match, TRBD2 (5 bases). The germline V gene has CDR1 MNHNS and CDR2 SASEGT. This CDR3 has 13 amino acids. V lost 8 bases to trimming and J lost 5 bases, with 13 bases between them.

This clonotype was observed at least ten times. This rearrangement joins TRBV7-6 to TRBJ2-3; TRBD2 is a possible D gene (6 bases). CDR3 length equals 17 residues. Trimming removed 5 bases at V and 0 bases at J, with 18 bases between. Looked up from germline, CDR1 is SGHVS and CDR2 is FNYEAQ. The CDR3 DNA reads as TGTGCCAGCAGCGGCATTTCCGTACGGGGGAGCACAGATACGCAGTATTTT. Protein product: CASSGISVRGSTDTQYF. The full variable domain, completed using reference TRBV7-6 and TRBJ2-3, is GAGVSQSPRYKVTKRGQDVALRCDPISGHVSLYWYRQALGQGPEFLTYFNYEAQQDKSGLPNDRFSAERPEGSISTLTIQRTEQRDSAMYRCASSGISVRGSTDTQYFGPGTRLTVL.

This clonotype was observed many times. This chain connects TRBV28 to TRBJ2-2, with D perhaps TRBD1 (7 bases). V lost 0 bases to trimming and J lost 5 bases, with 22 bases between them. Germline CDR1 reads MDHEN; CDR2 reads SYDVKM. The CDR3 extends over 19 amino acids. CDR3 bases: TGTGCCAGCAGTTTATGGGATGCGGGGACAGTTCTTAGGACCGGGGAGCTGTTTTTT. Amino acids: CASSLWDAGTVLRTGELFF.

This clonotype was picked up many times. The gene calls are TRBV11-1 and TRBJ2-5; 9 bases are shared with TRBD1. V gave up 5 bases and J gave up 5 bases; unmatched junction bases: 15. Germline values: CDR1 SGHAT, CDR2 FQDESV (reference sequence). The length of the CDR3 is 17 residues. This CDR3 is CASSTSGTGSSSETQYF. The CDR3 bases are TGTGCCAGCAGCACCAGCGGGACAGGGTCTAGTAGTGAGACCCAGTACTTC.

This clonotype was observed at least ten times. This chain connects TRBV28 to TRBJ2-1; maybe TRBD1 (6 bases). The CDR3 extends over 13 amino acids. Trimming pared 3 bases from V and 5 bases from J, leaving 8 bases between. Germline V gives CDR1 MDHEN, CDR2 SYDVKM. The CDR3 is CASSFRGNNEQFF. Written as DNA, the CDR3 is TGTGCCAGCAGTTTCAGGGGAAACAATGAGCAGTTCTTC.

The chain couples TRBV2 to TRBJ1-1; tentative D call: TRBD1 (5 bases). This CDR3 is 11 amino acids long. Germline CDR1 SNHLY, CDR2 FYNNEI. Trimming stripped 8 bases from V and 7 bases from J, with 11 bases between. The CDR3 region has the DNA TGTGCCAGCCAAGGGGCGGGTGAAGCTTTCTTT. This codes for CASQGAGEAFF.

This clonotype was detected ten times or more. CDR3 sequence (DNA): TGTGCCAGCAGTGAGGATACCGGGGAGCTGTTTTTT. Translating gives CASSEDTGELFF. The chain couples TRBV6-6 to TRBJ2-2; D is ambiguous. CDR1 is MNHNY, CDR2 SVGAGI, per germline (reference sequence). The CDR3 runs to 12 residues. Trimming cost V 5 bases and J 5 bases, with 6 bases left between them.

The CDR3 sequence is CSAPGRGGTEAFF. The CDR3 nucleotides read TGCAGTGCTCCCGGGCGGGGTGGCACTGAAGCTTTCTTT. This chain joins TRBV20-1 and TRBJ1-1; D gene ambiguous. CDR1 is DFQATT, CDR2 SNEGSKA, per germline (reference sequence). This CDR3 comprises 13 residues. V was clipped by 5 bases and J by 4 bases, with 14 bases between them.

In its sample, this clonotype was seen a few times. The J gene is TRBJ1-3, the V gene TRBV7-9; the D is unclear. Germline CDR1 is SEHNR and CDR2 is FQNEAQ (reference sequence). The CDR3 is made up of 14 amino acids. Trimming shortened V by 1 base and J by 8 bases, and 12 bases separated the two germline ends. CDR3 in DNA: TGTGCCAGCAGCTTAGTGCAGACCGGGGACACCATATATTTT. Translation: CASSLVQTGDTIYF.

In this sample, this clonotype turned up a few times. CDR3 sequence (DNA): TGTGCCGGAGGACAGGTTAATGGCTACACCTTC. This gives the protein CAGGQVNGYTF. The chain joins TRBV2 to TRBJ1-2; the match to TRBD1 covers 7 bases. The trim removed 11 bases at V and 6 bases at J, leaving 6 bases unmatched. The CDR3 length is 11 residues. Germline CDR1 reads SNHLY; CDR2 reads FYNNEI.

This clonotype appeared many times. The chain uses TRBV12-3 or TRBV12-4 and TRBJ1-2; D unresolved. V was pared by 0 bases and J by 5 bases, with 7 bases between. This CDR3 is 13 amino acids long. CDR3 sequence: CASSLALGYGYTF. The CDR3 DNA follows: TGTGCCAGCAGTTTAGCGCTGGGGTATGGCTACACCTTC.

V usage is TRBV29-1 and J usage is TRBJ2-2, with no clear D. CDR3 size: 12 residues. Trimming took 3 bases from V and 1 from J, leaving 3 bases between them. Per the germline V gene, CDR1 is SQVTM and CDR2 is ANQGSEA. CDR3 residues: CSVDENTGELFF. CDR3 DNA: TGCAGCGTTGACGAGAACACCGGGGAGCTGTTTTTT.

The V gene is TRBV14, the J gene TRBJ1-1; D is possibly TRBD1 (5 bases). This CDR3 has 15 amino acids. From germline, CDR1 is SGHDN and CDR2 FVKESK. The V gene lost 6 bases and the J gene lost 4 bases, with 18 bases spanning the gap. The CDR3 sequence: CASSHNPPQGTEAFF. The CDR3 coding sequence is TGTGCCAGCAGTCACAACCCTCCTCAGGGCACTGAAGCTTTCTTT.

This clonotype was counted between two and nine times. The chain recombines TRBV2 with TRBJ2-5, with TRBD2 matching 13 bases. With 6 bases clipped from V and 2 bases from J, the junction kept 3 bases outside the gene matches. This CDR3 has 15 residues. Germline V gives CDR1 SNHLY, CDR2 FYNNEI. Written as DNA, the CDR3 is TGTGCCAGCAGACTAGCGGGGGGGCTGCAAGAGACCCAGTACTTC. Amino acid sequence: CASRLAGGLQETQYF.

This clonotype was seen only once. A clone one base away is much larger, so this may be a read error. The gene calls are TRBV7-2 and TRBJ2-7, with D perhaps given as TRBD1 or TRBD2 (5 bases each). Per the germline V gene, CDR1 is SGHTA and CDR2 is FQGNSA. This CDR3 region has 14 residues. CDR3 sequence (DNA): TGTGCCAGCAGCTTAGGAGACGGGACCATCCCCAGCATGTTC. Its protein product is CASSLGDGTIPSMF.

The V gene is TRBV25-1, the J gene TRBJ1-2; a weak D match, TRBD1 (5 bases). The germline V gene encodes CDR1 MGHDK and CDR2 SYGVNS. There are 14 residues in the CDR3. V was trimmed by 3 bases and J by 5 bases, leaving 13 bases between them. CDR3 region: CASSDGREIYGYTF. CDR3 nucleotide sequence: TGTGCCAGCAGTGACGGCAGGGAGATTTATGGCTACACCTTC.

This clonotype was picked up a small number of times. CDR3 amino acids: CSAALPRVPMQPQHF. CDR3 sequence (DNA): TGCAGTGCTGCCCTTCCCCGGGTCCCAATGCAGCCCCAGCATTTT. V and J are TRBV20-1 and TRBJ1-5; no definite D call. In germline, CDR1 is DFQATT, CDR2 SNEGSKA (reference sequence). The CDR3 totals 15 residues. V lost 5 bases, J lost 7 bases, and 21 bases lay in between.

This clonotype has only a few counts. The rearrangement joins TRBV25-1 to TRBJ2-7; 7 bases match TRBD1. V was clipped by 8 bases and J by 4 bases; unmatched bases: 8. Germline lookup yields CDR1 MGHDK and CDR2 SYGVNS. The CDR3 loop spans 13 amino acids. The CDR3 sequence: CASDLGQIYEQYF. Here the CDR3 DNA reads TGTGCCAGCGACTTGGGACAGATTTACGAGCAGTACTTC.

V and J are TRBV6-5 and TRBJ1-5; TRBD1 might be the D (5 bases). Germline CDR1 and CDR2: MNHEY and SVGAGI. CDR3 length: 14 residues. Deletions cut 2 bases from V and 5 bases from J, with 10 bases between. CDR3 amino acids: CASSYGREDQPQHF. The CDR3, as DNA: TGTGCCAGCAGTTACGGCAGGGAAGATCAGCCCCAGCATTTT.

This clonotype was recorded a few times. The V and J genes are TRBV7-9 and TRBJ2-5; TRBD1 is a possible D gene (6 bases). This CDR3 comprises 13 residues. The V and J ends lost 5 bases and 4 bases respectively, with 11 bases between them. Germline V CDR1 and CDR2: SEHNR, FQNEAQ (reference sequence). The DNA of the CDR3 is TGTGCCAGCAGCATTACAGGGAGAGAGACCCAGTACTTC. Its translation: CASSITGRETQYF.

This clonotype was observed at least ten times. The chain is built from TRBV7-8 and TRBJ1-1; the match to TRBD1 covers 7 bases. J lost 1 base, V lost 5 bases, and 4 bases had no gene match. From germline, CDR1 is SGHVS and CDR2 FQNEAQ. This CDR3 is 14 amino acids long. DNA of the CDR3: TGTGCCAGCAGCATGGGACAGAGGAACACTGAAGCTTTCTTT. It specifies CASSMGQRNTEAFF.

This clonotype was detected only a few times. V usage is TRBV25-1 and J usage is TRBJ2-5; D gene uncertain. Germline V CDR1 and CDR2: MGHDK, SYGVNS. The CDR3 runs 13 residues. Trimming removed 5 bases from V and 4 bases from J, with 11 bases in between. CDR3 nucleotide sequence: TGTGCCAGCAGTTATACACAAAGAGAGACCCAGTACTTC. Translation: CASSYTQRETQYF.

This clonotype was seen a few times. CDR3 DNA sequence: TGCGCCAGCAGCTACCAAACGGGGGCAGTCTACGAGCAGTACTTC. Translation: CASSYQTGAVYEQYF. V gene TRBV4-1 combines with J gene TRBJ2-7, with D perhaps being TRBD1 or TRBD2 (6 bases each). CDR3 length: 15 residues. Between the trimmed V and J ends, which lost 5 bases and 3 bases, there was a span of 17 bases. From germline, CDR1 is MGHRA and CDR2 YSYEKL.

This clonotype was recorded at least ten times. V usage is TRBV19 and J usage is TRBJ2-7; D might be TRBD2 (6 bases). Between the trimmed V and J ends, which lost 0 bases and 2 bases, there was a span of 17 bases. The CDR3 runs 17 residues. CDR1 is LNHDA and CDR2 is SQIVND in the germline V gene (reference sequence). The CDR3 spells CASSIEVEGGGPYEQYF. In nucleotides, the CDR3 is TGTGCCAGTAGTATAGAGGTCGAGGGTGGAGGGCCCTACGAGCAGTACTTC.

As regards this clonotype: This may be a read error: a much more frequent sequence differs by one nucleotide. Since no conserved phenylalanine or tryptophan closes the CDR3, a read error is the likely cause. This chain joins TRBV7-6 and TRBJ2-1; TRBD1 or TRBD2 may be the D gene (5 bases each). The CDR3 loop spans 13 amino acids. The V gene lost 4 bases and the J gene lost 8 bases, with 12 bases spanning the gap. Germline V lookup: CDR1 SGHVS, CDR2 FNYEAQ. In DNA, the CDR3 is TGTGCCAGCAGCTACGGGACCCGAGATGAGCAGTTCTCC. Encoded protein: CASSYGTRDEQFS.

This clonotype was seen more than once but under ten times. The gene calls are TRBV14 and TRBJ2-1; D is unclear. Germline V lookup: CDR1 SGHDN, CDR2 FVKESK. The CDR3 sequence is 12 residues long. V was trimmed by 1 base and J by 8 bases, leaving 6 bases between them. The CDR3 loop reads CASSQGEDEQFF. For the CDR3, the DNA is TGTGCCAGCAGCCAAGGAGAGGATGAGCAGTTCTTC. Full variable domain (rest looked up from reference TRBV14 and TRBJ2-1): EAGVTQFPSHSVIEKGQTVTLRCDPISGHDNLYWYRRVMGKEIKFLLHFVKESKQDESGMPNNRFLAERTGGTYSTLKVQPAELEDSGVYFCASSQGEDEQFFGPGTRLTVL.

The V and J genes are TRBV9 and TRBJ2-7, with D unresolved. Trimming took 0 bases from V and 1 from J, leaving 5 bases between them. The CDR3 is made up of 13 amino acids. Per germline, CDR1 SGDLS and CDR2 YYNGEE. The CDR3 region has the DNA TGTGCCAGCAGCGTAGTCTCATCCTACGAGCAGTACTTC. It encodes CASSVVSSYEQYF.

This clonotype was recorded a few times. The CDR3 loop reads CSARDRGKFEAFF. CDR3 nucleotide sequence: TGCAGTGCTAGGGACAGGGGAAAATTTGAAGCTTTCTTT. V is TRBV20-1 and J is TRBJ1-1, with 9 bases that match TRBD1. The V and J ends lost 3 bases and 7 bases, in that order; junction bases with no gene match: 6. CDR1 is DFQATT, CDR2 SNEGSKA, per germline (reference sequence). There are 13 residues in the CDR3.

This clonotype was detected many times. The chain recombines TRBV7-6 with TRBJ2-3; 12 bases are shared with TRBD2. Germline CDR1 is SGHVS and CDR2 is FNYEAQ. CDR3 length: 16 residues. J lost 6 bases, V lost 5 bases, and 9 bases had no gene match. CDR3 amino acids: CASSPRTSGEIDTQYF. DNA of the CDR3: TGTGCCAGCAGCCCTCGGACTAGCGGGGAGATCGATACGCAGTATTTT.

This clonotype was observed at least ten times. Here the CDR3 reads CASSPKRGNEQFF. The CDR3 coding sequence is TGTGCCAGCAGCCCTAAACGGGGAAATGAGCAGTTCTTC. The gene calls are TRBV7-2 and TRBJ2-1, with D possibly TRBD2 on 5 matching bases. Germline V gene lookup returns CDR1 SGHTA and CDR2 FQGNSA. CDR3 length: 13 residues. Trimming stripped 5 bases from V and 7 bases from J, with 12 bases between. Using reference TRBV7-2 and TRBJ2-1 for the parts outside the CDR3, the full variable domain is GAGVSQSPSNKVTEKGKDVELRCDPISGHTALYWYRQSLGQGLEFLIYFQGNSAPDKSGLPSDRFSAERTGGSVSTLTIQRTQQEDSAVYLCASSPKRGNEQFFGPGTRLTVL.

This clonotype appeared a few times. The chain uses TRBV12-5 and TRBJ2-2; 9 nucleotides line up with TRBD1. Trimming at V came to 1 base and at J to 4 bases, leaving 4 bases not matched to a gene. Germline lookup yields CDR1 LGHNT and CDR2 FRNRAP. The CDR3 length is 16 residues. This CDR3 reads CASGLGGQGPTGELFF. The CDR3 coding sequence is TGTGCTAGTGGTTTGGGTGGACAGGGGCCCACCGGGGAGCTGTTTTTT. The entire variable domain, with the rest obtained from reference TRBV12-5 and TRBJ2-2, is as follows: DARVTQTPRHKVTEMGQEVTMRCQPILGHNTVFWYRQTMMQGLELLAYFRNRAPLDDSGMPKDRFSAEMPDATLATLKIQPSEPRDSAVYFCASGLGGQGPTGELFFGEGSRLTVL.

This clonotype occurred many times. The chain joins TRBV7-9 to TRBJ2-6; D not certain. V was shortened by 2 bases and J by 0 bases, with 5 bases between the two germline ends. CDR3 length: 15 amino acids. Germline lookup yields CDR1 SEHNR and CDR2 FQNEAQ (reference sequence). The CDR3 reads CASSLQPSGANVLTF. As DNA, the CDR3 is TGTGCCAGCAGCTTACAACCCTCTGGGGCCAACGTCCTGACTTTC.